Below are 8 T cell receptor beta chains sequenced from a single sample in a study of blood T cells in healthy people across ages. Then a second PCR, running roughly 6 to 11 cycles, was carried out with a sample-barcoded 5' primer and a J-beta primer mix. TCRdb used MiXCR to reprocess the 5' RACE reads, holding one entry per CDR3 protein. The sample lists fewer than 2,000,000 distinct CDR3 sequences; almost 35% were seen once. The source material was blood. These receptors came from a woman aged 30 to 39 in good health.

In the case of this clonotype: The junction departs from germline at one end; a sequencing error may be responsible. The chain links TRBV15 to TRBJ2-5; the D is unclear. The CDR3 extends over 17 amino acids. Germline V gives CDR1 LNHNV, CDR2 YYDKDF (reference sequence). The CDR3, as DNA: TGTGCCACCAGCAGAGATAAGGCAGGCCTTTACCAAGAGACCCAGTGCTTC. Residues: CATSRDKAGLYQETQCF. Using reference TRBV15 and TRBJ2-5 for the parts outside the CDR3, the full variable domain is DAMVIQNPRYQVTQFGKPVTLSCSQTLNHNVMYWYQQKSSQAPKLLFHYYDKDFNNEADTPDNFQSRRPNTSFCFLDIRSPGLGDTAMYLCATSRDKAGLYQETQCFGPGTRLLVL.

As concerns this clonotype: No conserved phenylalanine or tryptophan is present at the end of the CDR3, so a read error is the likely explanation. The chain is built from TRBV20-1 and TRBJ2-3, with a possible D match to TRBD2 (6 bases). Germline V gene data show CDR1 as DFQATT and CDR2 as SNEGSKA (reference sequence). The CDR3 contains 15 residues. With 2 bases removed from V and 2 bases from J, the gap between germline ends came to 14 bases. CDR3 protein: CSARRDSRPTDTQYL. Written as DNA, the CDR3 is TGCAGTGCTAGACGGGACTCCCGGCCCACAGATACGCAGTATTTG.

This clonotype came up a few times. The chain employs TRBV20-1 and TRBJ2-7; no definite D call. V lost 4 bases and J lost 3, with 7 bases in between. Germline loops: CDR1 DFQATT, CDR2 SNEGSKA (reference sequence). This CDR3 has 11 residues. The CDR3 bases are TGCAGTGCTACGCCCTTCTACGAGCAGTACTTC. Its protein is CSATPFYEQYF.

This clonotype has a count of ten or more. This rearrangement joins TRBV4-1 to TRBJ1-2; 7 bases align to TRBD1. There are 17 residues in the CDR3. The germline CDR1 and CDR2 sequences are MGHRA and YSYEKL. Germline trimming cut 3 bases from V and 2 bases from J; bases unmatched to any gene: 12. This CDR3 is CASSQQAGQWGNYGYTF. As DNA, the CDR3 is TGCGCCAGCAGCCAGCAAGCGGGACAGTGGGGGAACTATGGCTACACCTTC.

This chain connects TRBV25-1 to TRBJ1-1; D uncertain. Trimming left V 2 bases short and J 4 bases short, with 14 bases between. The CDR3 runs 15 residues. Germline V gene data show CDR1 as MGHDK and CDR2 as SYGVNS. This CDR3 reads CASSEQPEGATEAFF. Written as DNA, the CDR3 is TGTGCCAGCAGTGAACAGCCAGAGGGAGCCACTGAAGCTTTCTTT.

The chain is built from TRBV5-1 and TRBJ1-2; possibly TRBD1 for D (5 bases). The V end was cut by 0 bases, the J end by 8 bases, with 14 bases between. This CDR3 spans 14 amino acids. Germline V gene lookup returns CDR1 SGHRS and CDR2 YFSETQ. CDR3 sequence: CASSLDGQGIGYTF. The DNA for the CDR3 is TGCGCCAGCAGCTTGGATGGTCAGGGAATAGGCTACACCTTC.

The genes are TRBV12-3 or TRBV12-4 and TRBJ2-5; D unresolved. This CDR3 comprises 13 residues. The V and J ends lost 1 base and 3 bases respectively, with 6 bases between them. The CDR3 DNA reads TGTGCCAGCAGTTTAGTCTCGAAAGAGACCCAGTACTTC. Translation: CASSLVSKETQYF.

The CDR3 DNA follows: TGCAGTGCGACCTGGACTAGCGGGAGAACTGCCGGGGAGCTGTTTTTT. Its translation is CSATWTSGRTAGELFF. The chain joins TRBV20-1 to TRBJ2-2; 13 bases map to TRBD2. This CDR3 has 16 residues. Germline values: CDR1 DFQATT, CDR2 SNEGSKA (reference sequence). V gave up 6 bases and J gave up 6 bases; unmatched junction bases: 10.